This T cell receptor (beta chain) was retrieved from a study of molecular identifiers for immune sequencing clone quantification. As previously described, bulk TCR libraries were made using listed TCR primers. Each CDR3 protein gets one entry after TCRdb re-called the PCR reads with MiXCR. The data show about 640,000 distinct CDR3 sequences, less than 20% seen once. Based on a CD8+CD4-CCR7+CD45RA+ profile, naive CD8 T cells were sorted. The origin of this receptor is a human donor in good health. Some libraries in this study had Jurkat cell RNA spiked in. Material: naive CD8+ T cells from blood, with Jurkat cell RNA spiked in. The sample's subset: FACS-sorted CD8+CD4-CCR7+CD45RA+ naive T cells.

The CDR3 protein is CASSLQTESLWNCGYTF. CDR3 DNA: TGTGCCAGCAGCTTACAAACCGAGAGCCTTTGGAATTGTGGCTACACCTTC. The J gene is TRBJ1-2, the V gene TRBV7-2; D is unclear. This CDR3 comprises 17 residues. Germline V lookup: CDR1 SGHTA, CDR2 FQGNSA. V dropped 2 bases and J dropped 7 bases, with 23 bases sitting between them.